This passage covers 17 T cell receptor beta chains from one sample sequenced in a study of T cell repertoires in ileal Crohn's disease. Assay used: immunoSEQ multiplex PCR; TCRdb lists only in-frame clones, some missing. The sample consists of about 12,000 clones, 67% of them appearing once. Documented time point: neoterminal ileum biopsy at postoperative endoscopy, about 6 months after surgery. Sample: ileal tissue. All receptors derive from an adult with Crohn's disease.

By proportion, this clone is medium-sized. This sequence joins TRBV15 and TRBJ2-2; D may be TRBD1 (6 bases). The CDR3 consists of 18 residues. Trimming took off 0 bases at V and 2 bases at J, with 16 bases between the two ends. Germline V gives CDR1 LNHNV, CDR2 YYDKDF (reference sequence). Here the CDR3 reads CATSRDPGHLINTGELFF. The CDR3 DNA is TGTGCCACCAGCAGAGATCCGGGACATTTGATTAACACCGGGGAGCTGTTTTTT.

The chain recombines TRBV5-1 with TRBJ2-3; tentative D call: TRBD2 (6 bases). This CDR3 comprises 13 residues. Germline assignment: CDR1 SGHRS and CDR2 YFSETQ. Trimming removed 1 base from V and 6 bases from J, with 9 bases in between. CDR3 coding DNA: TGCGCCAGCAGCTTGAGAAGCGGGGATACGCAGTATTTT. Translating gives CASSLRSGDTQYF.

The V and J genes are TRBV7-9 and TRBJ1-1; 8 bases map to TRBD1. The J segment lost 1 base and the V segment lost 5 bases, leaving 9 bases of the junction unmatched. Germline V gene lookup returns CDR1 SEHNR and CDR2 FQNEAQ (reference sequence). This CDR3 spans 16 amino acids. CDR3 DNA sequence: TGTGCCAGCAGCCCTCGGACAGGGTCTGGGAACACTGAAGCTTTCTTT. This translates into CASSPRTGSGNTEAFF.

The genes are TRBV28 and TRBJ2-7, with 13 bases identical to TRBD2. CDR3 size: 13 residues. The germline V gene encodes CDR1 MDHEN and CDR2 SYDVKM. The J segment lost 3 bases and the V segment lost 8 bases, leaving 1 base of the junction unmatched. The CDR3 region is CASGTSGVYEQYF. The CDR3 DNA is TGTGCCAGCGGGACTAGCGGGGTCTACGAGCAGTACTTC.

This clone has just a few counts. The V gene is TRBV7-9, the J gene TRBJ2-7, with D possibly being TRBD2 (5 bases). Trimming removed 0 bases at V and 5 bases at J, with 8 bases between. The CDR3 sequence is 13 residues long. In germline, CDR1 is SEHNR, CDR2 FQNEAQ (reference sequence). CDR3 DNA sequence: TGTGCCAGCAGCTTAGCGAGGGTGGACGAGCAGTACTTC. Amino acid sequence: CASSLARVDEQYF.

The CDR3 loop is CASSLRGGHSYNEQFF. The CDR3 coding sequence is TGTGCCAGCAGCCTTAGGGGGGGGCACTCCTACAATGAGCAGTTCTTC. The rearrangement links TRBV5-6 to TRBJ2-1; tentative D call: TRBD2 (7 bases). V was shortened by 4 bases and J by 0 bases, with 14 bases between the two germline ends. The CDR3 extends over 16 amino acids. The V gene's germline CDR1 is SGHDT and CDR2 YYEEEE. Drawing the rest from reference TRBV5-6 and TRBJ2-1, the complete variable domain is DAGVTQSPTHLIKTRGQQVTLRCSPKSGHDTVSWYQQALGQGPQFIFQYYEEEERQRGNFPDRFSGHQFPNYSSELNVNALLLGDSALYLCASSLRGGHSYNEQFFGPGTRLTVL.

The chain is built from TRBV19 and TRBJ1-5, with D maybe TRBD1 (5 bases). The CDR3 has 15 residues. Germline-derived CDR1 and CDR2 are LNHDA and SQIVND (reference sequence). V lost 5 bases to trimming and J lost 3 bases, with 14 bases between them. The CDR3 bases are TGTGCCAGTAGTCTCCCCCGACAGACCAATCAGCCCCAGCATTTT. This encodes CASSLPRQTNQPQHF.

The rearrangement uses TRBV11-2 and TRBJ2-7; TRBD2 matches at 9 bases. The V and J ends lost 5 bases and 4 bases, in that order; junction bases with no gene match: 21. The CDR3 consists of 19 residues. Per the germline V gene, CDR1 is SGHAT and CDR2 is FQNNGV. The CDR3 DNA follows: TGTGCCAGCAGCCCTATTGGTAGGCGTAGCGGGGGCCATGGGTACGAGCAGTACTTC. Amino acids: CASSPIGRRSGGHGYEQYF.

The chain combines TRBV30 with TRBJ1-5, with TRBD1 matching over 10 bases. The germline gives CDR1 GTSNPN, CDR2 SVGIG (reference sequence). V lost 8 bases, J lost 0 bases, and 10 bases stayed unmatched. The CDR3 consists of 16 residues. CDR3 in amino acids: CAGTTGGLISNQPQHF. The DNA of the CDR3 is TGTGCCGGTACGACAGGGGGCCTCATTAGCAATCAGCCCCAGCATTTT.

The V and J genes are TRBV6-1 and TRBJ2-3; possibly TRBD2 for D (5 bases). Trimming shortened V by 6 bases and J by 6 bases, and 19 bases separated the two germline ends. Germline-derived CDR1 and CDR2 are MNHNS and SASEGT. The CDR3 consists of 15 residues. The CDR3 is CASRDSELLLDTQYF. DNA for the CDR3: TGTGCCAGCAGGGACTCGGAACTCCTCCTGGATACGCAGTATTTT.

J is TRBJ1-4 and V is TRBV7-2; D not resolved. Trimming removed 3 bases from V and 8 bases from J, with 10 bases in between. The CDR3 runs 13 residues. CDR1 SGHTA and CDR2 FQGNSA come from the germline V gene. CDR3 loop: CASSFGYGEKLFF. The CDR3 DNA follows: TGTGCCAGCAGCTTTGGTTACGGGGAAAAACTGTTTTTT. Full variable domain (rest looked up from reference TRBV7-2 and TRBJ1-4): GAGVSQSPSNKVTEKGKDVELRCDPISGHTALYWYRQSLGQGLEFLIYFQGNSAPDKSGLPSDRFSAERTGGSVSTLTIQRTQQEDSAVYLCASSFGYGEKLFFGSGTQLSVL.

Here the CDR3 reads CASSFLSGSTDTQYF. In DNA form, the CDR3 reads TGTGCCAGCAGTTTTCTCTCAGGTAGCACAGATACGCAGTATTTT. This chain joins TRBV6-1 and TRBJ2-3, with no clear D. Germline CDR1 and CDR2: MNHNS and SASEGT. V dropped 5 bases and J dropped 0 bases, with 12 bases sitting between them. The CDR3 runs to 15 residues.

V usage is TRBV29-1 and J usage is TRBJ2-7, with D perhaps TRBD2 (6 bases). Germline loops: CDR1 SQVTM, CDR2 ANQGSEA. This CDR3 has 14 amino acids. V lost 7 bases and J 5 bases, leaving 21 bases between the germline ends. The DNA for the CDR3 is TGCAGCGCCGCACAGGAGGGGACGGCCGACGAGCAGTACTTC. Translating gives CSAAQEGTADEQYF.

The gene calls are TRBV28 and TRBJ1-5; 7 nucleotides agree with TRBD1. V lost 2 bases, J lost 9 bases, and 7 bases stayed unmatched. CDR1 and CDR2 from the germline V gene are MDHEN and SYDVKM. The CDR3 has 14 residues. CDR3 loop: CASSLGQEGRPQHF. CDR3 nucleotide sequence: TGTGCCAGCAGTTTAGGACAGGAGGGTCGGCCCCAGCATTTT.

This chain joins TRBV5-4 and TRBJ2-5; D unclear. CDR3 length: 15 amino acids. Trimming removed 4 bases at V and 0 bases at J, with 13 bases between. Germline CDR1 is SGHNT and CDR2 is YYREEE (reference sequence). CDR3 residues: CASSLSPAYQETQYF. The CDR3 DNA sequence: TGTGCCAGCAGCCTGAGCCCGGCGTACCAAGAGACCCAGTACTTC.

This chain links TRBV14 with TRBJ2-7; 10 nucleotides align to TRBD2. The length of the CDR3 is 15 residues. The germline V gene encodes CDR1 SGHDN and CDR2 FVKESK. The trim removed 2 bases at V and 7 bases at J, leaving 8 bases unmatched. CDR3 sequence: CASSQRLAGVSEQYF. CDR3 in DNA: TGTGCCAGCAGCCAACGGCTAGCGGGGGTCTCGGAGCAGTACTTC.

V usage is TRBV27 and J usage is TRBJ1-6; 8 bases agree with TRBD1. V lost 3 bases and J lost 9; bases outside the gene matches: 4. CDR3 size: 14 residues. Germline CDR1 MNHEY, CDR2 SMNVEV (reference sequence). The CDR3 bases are TGTGCCAGCAGTTTTTGGACAGGGATTTCACCCCTCCACTTT. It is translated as CASSFWTGISPLHF.